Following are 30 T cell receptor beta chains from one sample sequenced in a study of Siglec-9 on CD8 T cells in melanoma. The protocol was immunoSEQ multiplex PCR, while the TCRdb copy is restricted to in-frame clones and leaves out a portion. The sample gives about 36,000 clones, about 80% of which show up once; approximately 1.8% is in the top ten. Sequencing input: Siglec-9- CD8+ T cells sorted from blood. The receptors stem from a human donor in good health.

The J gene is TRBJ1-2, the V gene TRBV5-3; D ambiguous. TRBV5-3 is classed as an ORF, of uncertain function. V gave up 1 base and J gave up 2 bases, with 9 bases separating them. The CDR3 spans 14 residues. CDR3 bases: TGTGCCAGAAGCTTGAAGGGCTCGAACTATGGCTACACCTTC. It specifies CARSLKGSNYGYTF.

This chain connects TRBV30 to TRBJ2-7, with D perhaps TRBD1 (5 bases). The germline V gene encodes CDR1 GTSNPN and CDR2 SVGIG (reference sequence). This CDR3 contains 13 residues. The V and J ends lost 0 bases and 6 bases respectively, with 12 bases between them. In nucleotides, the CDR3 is TGTGCCTGGAGTGTAGGAAGGGGCGCCGAGCAGTACTTC. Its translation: CAWSVGRGAEQYF.

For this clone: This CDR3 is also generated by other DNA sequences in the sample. The CDR3 nucleotides are TGCGCCAGCAGCTCAGCATACGAGCAGTACTTC. It yields the protein CASSSAYEQYF. The rearrangement joins TRBV5-1 to TRBJ2-7, with unresolved D. Germline values: CDR1 SGHRS, CDR2 YFSETQ. There are 11 residues in the CDR3. The V end lost 3 bases, the J end lost 4 bases, and 5 bases lay between the germline ends.

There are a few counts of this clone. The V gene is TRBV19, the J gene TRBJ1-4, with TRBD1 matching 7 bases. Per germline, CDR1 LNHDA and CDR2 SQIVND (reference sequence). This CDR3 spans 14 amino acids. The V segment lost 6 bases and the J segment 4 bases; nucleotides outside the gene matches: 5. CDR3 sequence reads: CASRHRGYNEKLFF. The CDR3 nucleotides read TGTGCCAGTAGGCACAGGGGCTATAATGAAAAACTGTTTTTT.

DNA for the CDR3: TGTGCCAGCAGTGAATCAAAAGCCCCCTACAATGAGCAGTTCTTC. Protein product: CASSESKAPYNEQFF. The genes are TRBV25-1 and TRBJ2-1, with no clear D. This CDR3 has 15 amino acids. Trimming shortened V by 1 base and J by 2 bases, and 9 bases separated the two germline ends. CDR1 MGHDK and CDR2 SYGVNS come from the germline V gene.

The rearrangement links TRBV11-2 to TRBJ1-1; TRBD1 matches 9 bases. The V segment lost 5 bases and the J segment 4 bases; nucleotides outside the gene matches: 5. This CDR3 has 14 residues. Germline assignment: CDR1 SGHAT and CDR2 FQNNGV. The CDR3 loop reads CASSARQGVTEAFF. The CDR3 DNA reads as TGTGCCAGCAGCGCAAGACAGGGGGTCACTGAAGCTTTCTTT.

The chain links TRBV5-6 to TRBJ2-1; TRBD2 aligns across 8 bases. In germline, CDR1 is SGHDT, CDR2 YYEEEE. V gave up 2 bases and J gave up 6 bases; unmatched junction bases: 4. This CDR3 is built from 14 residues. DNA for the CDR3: TGTGCCAGCAGCTTCGTACTAGCGGTCAATGAGCAGTTCTTC. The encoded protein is CASSFVLAVNEQFF.

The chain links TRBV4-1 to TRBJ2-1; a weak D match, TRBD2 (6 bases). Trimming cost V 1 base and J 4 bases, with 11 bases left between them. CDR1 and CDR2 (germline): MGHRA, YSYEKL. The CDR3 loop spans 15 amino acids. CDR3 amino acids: CASSQGLGVYNEQFF. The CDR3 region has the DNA TGCGCCAGCAGCCAAGGACTAGGGGTGTACAATGAGCAGTTCTTC.

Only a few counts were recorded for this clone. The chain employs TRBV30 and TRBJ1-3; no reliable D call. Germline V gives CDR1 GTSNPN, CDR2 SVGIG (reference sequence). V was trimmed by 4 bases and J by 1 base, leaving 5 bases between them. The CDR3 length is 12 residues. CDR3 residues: CAWKRSGNTIYF. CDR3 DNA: TGTGCCTGGAAGAGGTCTGGAAACACCATATATTTT.

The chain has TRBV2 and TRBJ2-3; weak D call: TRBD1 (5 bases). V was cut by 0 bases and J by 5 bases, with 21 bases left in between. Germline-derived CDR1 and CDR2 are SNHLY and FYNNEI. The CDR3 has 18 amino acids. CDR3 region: CASSEALGAWGSGDTQYF. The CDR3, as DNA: TGTGCCAGCAGTGAAGCGTTAGGGGCGTGGGGTTCAGGAGATACGCAGTATTTT.

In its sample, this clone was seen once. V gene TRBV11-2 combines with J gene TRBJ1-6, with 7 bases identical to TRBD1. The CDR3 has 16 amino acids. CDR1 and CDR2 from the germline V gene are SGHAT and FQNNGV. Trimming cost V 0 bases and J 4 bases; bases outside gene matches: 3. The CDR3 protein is CASSLDRTGYNSPLHF. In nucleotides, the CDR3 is TGTGCCAGCAGCTTAGACAGGACAGGTTATAATTCACCCCTCCACTTT.

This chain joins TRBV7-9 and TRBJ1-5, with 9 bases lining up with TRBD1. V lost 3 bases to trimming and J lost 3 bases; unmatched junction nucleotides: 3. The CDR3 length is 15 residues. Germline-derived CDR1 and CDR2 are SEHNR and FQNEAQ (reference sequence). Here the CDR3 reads CASSFGTGINQPQHF. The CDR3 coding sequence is TGTGCCAGCAGCTTCGGGACAGGGATCAATCAGCCCCAGCATTTT. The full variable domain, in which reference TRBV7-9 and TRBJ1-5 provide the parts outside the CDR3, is DTGVSQNPRHKITKRGQNVTFRCDPISEHNRLYWYRQTLGQGPEFLTYFQNEAQLEKSRLLSDRFSAERPKGSFSTLEIQRTEQGDSAMYLCASSFGTGINQPQHFGDGTRLSIL.

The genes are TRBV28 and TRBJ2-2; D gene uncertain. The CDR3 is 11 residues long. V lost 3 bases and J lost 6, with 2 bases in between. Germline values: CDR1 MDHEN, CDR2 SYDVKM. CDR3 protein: CASSFPGELFF. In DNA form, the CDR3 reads TGTGCCAGCAGTTTCCCCGGGGAGCTGTTTTTT.

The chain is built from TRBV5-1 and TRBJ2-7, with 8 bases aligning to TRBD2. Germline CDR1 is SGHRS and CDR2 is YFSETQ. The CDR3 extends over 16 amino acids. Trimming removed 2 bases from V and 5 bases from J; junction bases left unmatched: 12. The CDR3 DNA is TGCGCCAGCAGCTTTTCTGAAGCGGGGGACGGGGACGAGCAGTACTTC. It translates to CASSFSEAGDGDEQYF.

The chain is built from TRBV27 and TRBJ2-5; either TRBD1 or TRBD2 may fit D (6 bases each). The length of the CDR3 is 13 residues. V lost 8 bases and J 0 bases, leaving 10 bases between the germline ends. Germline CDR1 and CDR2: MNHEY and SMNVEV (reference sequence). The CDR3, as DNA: TGTGCCAGCCAAGGGGGGAACCAAGAGACCCAGTACTTC. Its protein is CASQGGNQETQYF.

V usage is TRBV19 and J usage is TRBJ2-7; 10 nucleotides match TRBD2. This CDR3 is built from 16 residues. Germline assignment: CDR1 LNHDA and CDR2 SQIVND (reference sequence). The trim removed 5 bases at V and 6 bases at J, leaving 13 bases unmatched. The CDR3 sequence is CASSANPGLASFEQYF. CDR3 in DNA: TGTGCCAGTAGTGCGAATCCGGGACTAGCGAGTTTCGAGCAGTACTTC.

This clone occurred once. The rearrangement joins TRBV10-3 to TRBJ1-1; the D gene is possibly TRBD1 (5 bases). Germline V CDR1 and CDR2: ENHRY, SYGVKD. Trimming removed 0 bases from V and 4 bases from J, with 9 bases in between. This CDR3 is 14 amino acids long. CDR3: CAISESRDGTEAFF. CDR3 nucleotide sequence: TGTGCCATCAGTGAGTCCAGGGATGGCACTGAAGCTTTCTTT.

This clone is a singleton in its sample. The CDR3 DNA reads TGTGCCAGCAGTGTCTTTGGGACAGGGGGATTTGAGACCCAGTACTTC. Its translation: CASSVFGTGGFETQYF. The V gene is TRBV2, the J gene TRBJ2-5; TRBD1 agrees at 11 bases. The CDR3 contains 16 residues. Germline assignment: CDR1 SNHLY and CDR2 FYNNEI. The V gene end was trimmed by 4 bases and the J gene end by 5 bases; junction bases not matched to a gene: 9.

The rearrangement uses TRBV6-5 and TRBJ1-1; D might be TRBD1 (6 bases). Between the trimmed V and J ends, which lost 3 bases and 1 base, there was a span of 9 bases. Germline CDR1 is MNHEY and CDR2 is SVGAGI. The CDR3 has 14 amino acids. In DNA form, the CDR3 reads TGTGCCAGCAGTTATCGACAGGAGAACACTGAAGCTTTCTTT. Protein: CASSYRQENTEAFF.

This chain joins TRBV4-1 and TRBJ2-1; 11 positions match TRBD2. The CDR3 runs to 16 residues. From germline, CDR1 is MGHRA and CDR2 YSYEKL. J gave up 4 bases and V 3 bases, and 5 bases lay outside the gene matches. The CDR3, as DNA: TGCGCCAGCAGCCAGACTAGCGGGGCCATTTACAATGAGCAGTTCTTC. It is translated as CASSQTSGAIYNEQFF.

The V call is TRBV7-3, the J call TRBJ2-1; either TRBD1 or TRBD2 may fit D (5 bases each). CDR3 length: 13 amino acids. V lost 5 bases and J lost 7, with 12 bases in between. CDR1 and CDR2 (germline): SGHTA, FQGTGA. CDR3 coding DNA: TGTGCCAGCAGCCATGGGGGTGGTAATGAGCAGTTCTTC. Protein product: CASSHGGGNEQFF. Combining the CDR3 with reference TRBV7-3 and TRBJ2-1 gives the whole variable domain GAGVSQTPSNKVTEKGKYVELRCDPISGHTALYWYRQSLGQGPEFLIYFQGTGAADDSGLPNDRFFAVRPEGSVSTLKIQRTERGDSAVYLCASSHGGGNEQFFGPGTRLTVL.

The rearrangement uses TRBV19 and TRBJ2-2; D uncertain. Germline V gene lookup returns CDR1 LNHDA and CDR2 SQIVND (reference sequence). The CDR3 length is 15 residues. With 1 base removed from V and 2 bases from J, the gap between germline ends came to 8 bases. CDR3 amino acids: CASSIAGDNTGELFF. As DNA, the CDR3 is TGTGCCAGTAGTATAGCCGGAGACAACACCGGGGAGCTGTTTTTT.

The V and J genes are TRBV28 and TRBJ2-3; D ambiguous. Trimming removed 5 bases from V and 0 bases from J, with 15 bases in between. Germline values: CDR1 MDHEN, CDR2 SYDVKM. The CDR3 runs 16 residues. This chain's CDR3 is CASSPIAMASTDTQYF. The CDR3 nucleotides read TGTGCCAGCAGTCCCATAGCAATGGCTAGCACAGATACGCAGTATTTT.

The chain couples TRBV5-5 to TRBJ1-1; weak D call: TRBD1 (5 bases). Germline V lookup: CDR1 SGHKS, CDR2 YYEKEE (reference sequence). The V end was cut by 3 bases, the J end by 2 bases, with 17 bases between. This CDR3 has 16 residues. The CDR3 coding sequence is TGTGCCAGCAGCTGTCCTCAGGGAAACGGAAACACTGAAGCTTTCTTT. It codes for CASSCPQGNGNTEAFF.

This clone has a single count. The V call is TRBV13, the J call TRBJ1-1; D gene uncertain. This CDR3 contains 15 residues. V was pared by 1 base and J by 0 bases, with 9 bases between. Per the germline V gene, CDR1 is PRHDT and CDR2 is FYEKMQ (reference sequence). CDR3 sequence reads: CASSLDGSLNTEAFF. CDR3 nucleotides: TGTGCCAGCAGCTTAGATGGCAGCTTGAACACTGAAGCTTTCTTT.

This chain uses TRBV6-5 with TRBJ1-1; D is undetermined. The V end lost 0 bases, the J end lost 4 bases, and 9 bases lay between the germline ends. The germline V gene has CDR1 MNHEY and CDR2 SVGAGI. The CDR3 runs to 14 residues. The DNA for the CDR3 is TGTGCCAGCAGTTACTCGAAAGGAAGCACTGAAGCTTTCTTT. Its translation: CASSYSKGSTEAFF.

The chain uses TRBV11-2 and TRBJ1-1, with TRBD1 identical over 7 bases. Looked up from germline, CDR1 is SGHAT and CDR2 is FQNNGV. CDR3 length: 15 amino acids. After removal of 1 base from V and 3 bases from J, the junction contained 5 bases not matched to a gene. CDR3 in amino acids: CASSLAAGGHTEAFF. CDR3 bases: TGTGCCAGCAGCTTAGCGGCAGGGGGGCACACTGAAGCTTTCTTT. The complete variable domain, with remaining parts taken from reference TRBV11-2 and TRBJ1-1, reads EAGVAQSPRYKIIEKRQSVAFWCNPISGHATLYWYQQILGQGPKLLIQFQNNGVVDDSQLPKDRFSAERLKGVDSTLKIQPAKLEDSAVYLCASSLAAGGHTEAFFGQGTRLTVV.

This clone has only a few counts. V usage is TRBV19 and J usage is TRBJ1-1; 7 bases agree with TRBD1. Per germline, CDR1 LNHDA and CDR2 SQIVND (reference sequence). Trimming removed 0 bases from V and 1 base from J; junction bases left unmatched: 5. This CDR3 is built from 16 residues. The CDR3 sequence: CASSIDLGQTNTEAFF. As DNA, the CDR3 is TGTGCCAGTAGTATAGATCTGGGACAGACGAACACTGAAGCTTTCTTT.

CDR3 residues: CASSLDPPGEKLFF. CDR3 coding DNA: TGTGCCAGCAGTTTGGATCCACCCGGGGAAAAACTGTTTTTT. V and J are TRBV2 and TRBJ1-4; D is unclear. CDR3 length equals 14 residues. Trimming left V 5 bases short and J 8 bases short, with 15 bases between. Per germline, CDR1 SNHLY and CDR2 FYNNEI.

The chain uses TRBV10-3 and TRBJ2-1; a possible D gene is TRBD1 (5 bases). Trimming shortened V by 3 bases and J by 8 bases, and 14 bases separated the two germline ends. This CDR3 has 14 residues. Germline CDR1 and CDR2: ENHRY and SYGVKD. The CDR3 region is CAISDDALGDEQFF. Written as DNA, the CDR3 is TGTGCCATCAGTGATGACGCCCTAGGGGATGAGCAGTTCTTC.